The 22 T cell receptor beta chains given below trace back to one sample, sequenced in a study of identifying expanded T cells in peripheral blood. Clones were sequenced by immunoSEQ multiplex PCR, and TCRdb holds only the in-frame ones, with some missing. Among 84,000 or so clones listed, around nine tenths were seen once. Material: blood. The receptor source for this set is a person aged 18-69 years in good health.

The chain recombines TRBV18 with TRBJ2-5, with unresolved D. Trimming took 5 bases from V and 3 from J, leaving 4 bases between them. Germline assignment: CDR1 KGHSH and CDR2 LQKENI. This CDR3 has 11 amino acids. Here the CDR3 DNA reads TGTGCCAGCTCATCAGAAGAGACCCAGTACTTC. Translated: CASSSEETQYF.

The V call is TRBV9, the J call TRBJ2-1, with TRBD2 matching 9 bases. The V gene end was trimmed by 7 bases and the J gene end by 5 bases; junction bases not matched to a gene: 7. Per germline, CDR1 SGDLS and CDR2 YYNGEE. CDR3 length equals 14 residues. In nucleotides, the CDR3 is TGTGCCAGCGCGCGGGCGGGAGGGAACAATGAGCAGTTCTTC. This translates into CASARAGGNNEQFF.

This clone was picked up a small number of times. This chain links TRBV4-2 with TRBJ1-1; D not resolved. This CDR3 comprises 13 residues. V was pared by 1 base and J by 0 bases, with 3 bases between. Germline V lookup: CDR1 LGHNA, CDR2 YNFKEQ. The CDR3 protein is CASSQGVNTEAFF. The DNA for the CDR3 is TGTGCCAGCAGCCAAGGAGTGAACACTGAAGCTTTCTTT.

This chain connects TRBV6-6 to TRBJ1-5; 9 nucleotides agree with TRBD1. The junction had 5 bases not matched to a gene; V was cut back by 0 bases and J by 5 bases. Germline CDR1 is MNHNY and CDR2 is SVGAGI (reference sequence). CDR3 length: 16 amino acids. The chain's CDR3 is CASSYSGGQGYQPQHF. The CDR3 bases are TGTGCCAGCAGTTACTCGGGGGGACAGGGCTATCAGCCCCAGCATTTT.

The V and J genes are TRBV5-6 and TRBJ1-4, with D hard to call. Looked up from germline, CDR1 is SGHDT and CDR2 is YYEEEE. V lost 0 bases and J 8 bases, leaving 11 bases between the germline ends. The CDR3 consists of 14 residues. The CDR3 DNA follows: TGTGCCAGCAGCTTGGCCGGGTTTAGAGAAAAACTGTTTTTT. Translating it yields CASSLAGFREKLFF.

CDR3: CAWRRGGNPLLAYGYTF. DNA for the CDR3: TGTGCCTGGAGACGGGGGGGAAATCCCTTATTGGCCTATGGCTACACCTTC. The chain recombines TRBV30 with TRBJ1-2; maybe TRBD1 (5 bases). The ends were cut back, 3 bases at V and 4 bases at J, with 24 bases in the middle. Germline V gives CDR1 GTSNPN, CDR2 SVGIG (reference sequence). The CDR3 length is 17 residues.

J is TRBJ1-2 and V is TRBV19; weak D call: TRBD1 (5 bases). Trimming removed 4 bases from V and 2 bases from J, with 14 bases in between. Germline V gives CDR1 LNHDA, CDR2 SQIVND (reference sequence). The CDR3 covers 15 residues. CDR3 nucleotides: TGTGCCAGTAGTACAACCCCTCGGGGCAACTATGGCTACACCTTC. It translates to CASSTTPRGNYGYTF.

This clone was observed once. The chain links TRBV11-2 to TRBJ1-2, with D possibly TRBD1 on 6 matching bases. Germline V CDR1 and CDR2: SGHAT, FQNNGV. This CDR3 region has 16 residues. Trimming stripped 0 bases from V and 4 bases from J, with 15 bases between. Here the CDR3 reads CASSLDRAGQIYGYTF. The CDR3 DNA follows: TGTGCCAGCAGCTTAGATCGGGCCGGACAGATCTATGGCTACACCTTC. Drawing the rest from reference TRBV11-2 and TRBJ1-2, the complete variable domain is EAGVAQSPRYKIIEKRQSVAFWCNPISGHATLYWYQQILGQGPKLLIQFQNNGVVDDSQLPKDRFSAERLKGVDSTLKIQPAKLEDSAVYLCASSLDRAGQIYGYTFGSGTRLTVV.

The V call is TRBV14, the J call TRBJ2-5; perhaps TRBD2 as D (5 bases). CDR3 length equals 16 residues. Germline assignment: CDR1 SGHDN and CDR2 FVKESK. The ends were cut back, 0 bases at V and 1 base at J, with 12 bases in the middle. CDR3: CASSQDVRGTQETQYF. The CDR3 DNA is TGTGCCAGCAGCCAAGACGTCCGGGGAACCCAAGAGACCCAGTACTTC.

The genes are TRBV13 and TRBJ1-1, with D possibly matching TRBD1 (5 bases). V was clipped by 3 bases and J by 4 bases, with 9 bases between them. The CDR3 runs to 13 residues. Germline V gene data show CDR1 as PRHDT and CDR2 as FYEKMQ (reference sequence). The CDR3 DNA reads TGTGCCAGCAGCTTTCCTGGGGGCACTGAAGCTTTCTTT. This encodes CASSFPGGTEAFF.

The rearrangement uses TRBV6-4 and TRBJ1-4; 7 nucleotides match TRBD1. In germline, CDR1 is MRHNA, CDR2 SNTAGT. The CDR3 totals 13 residues. V shed 8 bases and J 4 bases; nucleotides not matched to a gene: 4. The CDR3 sequence: CASSGQNNEKLFF. CDR3 nucleotide sequence: TGTGCCAGCTCGGGACAGAATAATGAAAAACTGTTTTTT.

This rearrangement joins TRBV5-1 to TRBJ2-3; 9 nucleotides match TRBD2. V shed 4 bases, J shed 0 bases, and the junction held 6 bases outside the gene matches. The CDR3 runs 16 residues. CDR1 SGHRS and CDR2 YFSETQ come from the germline V gene. CDR3 residues: CASSPELAGSTDTQYF. The CDR3 DNA reads TGCGCCAGCAGCCCGGAGCTAGCGGGAAGCACAGATACGCAGTATTTT.

The rearrangement joins TRBV19 to TRBJ1-2; weak D call: TRBD1 (5 bases). The CDR3 is 14 residues long. CDR1 and CDR2 (germline): LNHDA, SQIVND (reference sequence). Trimming took off 4 bases at V and 6 bases at J, with 15 bases between the two ends. CDR3: CASSTTGTADGYTF. In DNA form, the CDR3 reads TGTGCCAGTAGTACTACCGGGACCGCAGATGGCTACACCTTC.

CDR3 nucleotide sequence: TGCGCCAGCACGGACAGTTCCCAAGAGACCCAGTACTTC. It encodes CASTDSSQETQYF. The rearrangement links TRBV5-1 to TRBJ2-5; D is perhaps TRBD1 (6 bases). The V end lost 6 bases, the J end lost 1 base, and 10 bases lay between the germline ends. This CDR3 spans 13 amino acids. Germline V gene lookup returns CDR1 SGHRS and CDR2 YFSETQ.

This sequence joins TRBV5-1 and TRBJ2-2; 8 bases fit TRBD2. Germline V lookup: CDR1 SGHRS, CDR2 YFSETQ. The CDR3 covers 17 residues. Germline trimming cut 4 bases from V and 3 bases from J; bases unmatched to any gene: 11. DNA for the CDR3: TGCGCCAGCAGCAATACGGGACTAGTGGGGTACACCGGGGAGCTGTTTTTT. This codes for CASSNTGLVGYTGELFF.

V is TRBV4-1 and J is TRBJ1-3; D perhaps matches TRBD1 (5 bases). Germline V lookup: CDR1 MGHRA, CDR2 YSYEKL. Between the trimmed V and J ends, which lost 0 bases and 0 bases, there was a span of 18 bases. This CDR3 spans 19 amino acids. This CDR3 is CASSQETSGGAHSGNTIYF. The CDR3 DNA follows: TGCGCCAGCAGCCAAGAGACCTCGGGTGGGGCCCACTCTGGAAACACCATATATTTT.

The rearrangement joins TRBV28 to TRBJ1-5; no firm D call. Between the trimmed V and J ends, which lost 5 bases and 9 bases, there was a span of 23 bases. The germline V gene encodes CDR1 MDHEN and CDR2 SYDVKM. The CDR3 consists of 16 residues. The CDR3 protein is CASSPPRTVSQVPQHF. CDR3 sequence (DNA): TGTGCCAGCAGTCCCCCCAGGACCGTCAGCCAGGTGCCCCAGCATTTT.

The chain couples TRBV7-9 to TRBJ2-3; possibly TRBD1 or TRBD2 for D (5 bases each). Germline V gene lookup returns CDR1 SEHNR and CDR2 FQNEAQ (reference sequence). V was pared by 0 bases and J by 6 bases, with 13 bases between. There are 15 residues in the CDR3. The CDR3, as DNA: TGTGCCAGCAGCTTAGCGCCCCGGGGCTTGGATACGCAGTATTTT. Its translation is CASSLAPRGLDTQYF.

The gene calls are TRBV29-1 and TRBJ2-1; 9 positions agree with TRBD1. The germline gives CDR1 SQVTM, CDR2 ANQGSEA. The J segment lost 5 bases and the V segment lost 4 bases, leaving 12 bases of the junction unmatched. There are 16 residues in the CDR3. CDR3 amino acids: CSVGGVRTGVDNEQFF. The CDR3 region has the DNA TGCAGCGTTGGGGGCGTGCGGACAGGGGTGGACAATGAGCAGTTCTTC.

The chain uses TRBV27 and TRBJ1-2, with 10 nucleotides matching TRBD1. The junction had 3 bases not matched to a gene; V was cut back by 6 bases and J by 5 bases. The CDR3 spans 13 residues. From germline, CDR1 is MNHEY and CDR2 SMNVEV (reference sequence). Here the CDR3 reads CASSWDRGYGYTF. The CDR3, as DNA: TGTGCCAGCAGCTGGGACAGGGGATATGGCTACACCTTC.

The chain is built from TRBV6-5 and TRBJ1-1; D is unresolved. V was trimmed by 5 bases and J by 5 bases, leaving 15 bases between them. There are 14 residues in the CDR3. Germline CDR1 and CDR2: MNHEY and SVGAGI. Here the CDR3 DNA reads TGTGCCAGCAGTACCCTACAGCTAGTGACTGAAGCTTTCTTT. Residues: CASSTLQLVTEAFF.

V and J are TRBV7-2 and TRBJ1-2; 7 bases line up with TRBD1. The germline V gene encodes CDR1 SGHTA and CDR2 FQGNSA. CDR3 length: 15 amino acids. The V segment lost 1 base and the J segment 6 bases; nucleotides outside the gene matches: 8. In DNA, the CDR3 is TGTGCCAGCAGCTTAGAGACAGGGTCCGGCCATGGCTACACCTTC. Its translation is CASSLETGSGHGYTF.